This entry lists 20 T cell receptor beta chains sequenced from one sample in a study of T cells after posttransplantation cyclophosphamide. Assay: immunoSEQ multiplex PCR; the TCRdb copy retains only in-frame clones and omits some. The table has roughly 9,100 clones, roughly nine tenths seen once. What was sequenced was memory CD4+ T cells sorted from PBMCs. These receptors originate from an older woman in good health, CMV-negative, and a related stem cell transplant donor.

This rearrangement joins TRBV7-8 to TRBJ2-7; TRBD2 might be the D (5 bases). The CDR3 runs 16 residues. Per the germline V gene, CDR1 is SGHVS and CDR2 is FQNEAQ. Trimming pared 1 base from V and 0 bases from J, leaving 13 bases between. For the CDR3, the DNA is TGTGCCAGCAGCTTAGAAGTAGCGAGGAGCTCCTACGAGCAGTACTTC. It codes for CASSLEVARSSYEQYF.

The V call is TRBV4-1, the J call TRBJ2-1; 8 bases map to TRBD2. V trimming: 6 bases; J trimming: 14 bases; junction bases outside the gene matches: 6. The CDR3 is made up of 11 amino acids. In germline, CDR1 is MGHRA, CDR2 YSYEKL. CDR3 in amino acids: CASSLSGVEFF. Here the CDR3 DNA reads TGCGCCAGCAGTCTTAGCGGGGTTGAGTTCTTC.

The rearrangement joins TRBV11-2 to TRBJ2-3; D perhaps matches TRBD1 (5 bases). Trimming stripped 1 base from V and 4 bases from J, with 9 bases between. CDR3 size: 14 residues. Germline V gives CDR1 SGHAT, CDR2 FQNNGV. The CDR3 region has the DNA TGTGCCAGCAGCTTAGTGTGGGGCGCAGATACGCAGTATTTT. Protein sequence: CASSLVWGADTQYF.

The chain has TRBV5-5 and TRBJ2-2, with D possibly TRBD2 on 6 matching bases. The germline CDR1 and CDR2 sequences are SGHKS and YYEKEE (reference sequence). The CDR3 spans 15 residues. V lost 4 bases and J 8 bases, leaving 18 bases between the germline ends. The CDR3, as DNA: TGTGCCAGCAGCCCAAGGGACTTTATAGGTGGGGAGCTGTTTTTT. As protein: CASSPRDFIGGELFF.

This clone was found a few times. This chain uses TRBV28 with TRBJ1-5; D unresolved. The CDR3 loop spans 16 amino acids. V shed 5 bases and J shed 4 bases, with 18 bases lying between them. The germline V gene has CDR1 MDHEN and CDR2 SYDVKM. CDR3 bases: TGTGCCAGCAGTCCCCTAGTCCGAGTTGGGAATCAGCCCCAGCATTTT. It translates to CASSPLVRVGNQPQHF.

V usage is TRBV5-1 and J usage is TRBJ2-1; 9 bases line up with TRBD1. With V trimmed by 4 bases and J by 1 base, 3 bases remained unmatched. The germline CDR1 and CDR2 sequences are SGHRS and YFSETQ. The CDR3 runs to 15 residues. CDR3 sequence reads: CASSTGQGSYNEQFF. As DNA, the CDR3 is TGCGCCAGCAGCACCGGACAGGGGTCCTACAATGAGCAGTTCTTC.

This chain connects TRBV7-2 to TRBJ2-5; 16 positions agree with TRBD2. Germline values: CDR1 SGHTA, CDR2 FQGNSA. The CDR3 runs to 19 residues. With V trimmed by 4 bases and J by 4 bases, 12 bases remained unmatched. CDR3 nucleotides: TGTGCCAGCAGCTGGCCCTCCGGGACTAGCGGGAGGGTTGCAGAGACCCAGTACTTC. Protein: CASSWPSGTSGRVAETQYF.

The genes are TRBV2 and TRBJ2-7; TRBD1 aligns across 10 bases. Looked up from germline, CDR1 is SNHLY and CDR2 is FYNNEI. This CDR3 has 13 residues. V shed 8 bases, J shed 3 bases, and the junction held 4 bases outside the gene matches. CDR3 nucleotide sequence: TGTGCCAGCTCGCGGGACAGGGGCTACGAGCAGTACTTC. This translates into CASSRDRGYEQYF.

This clone was counted only a few times. The chain couples TRBV2 to TRBJ1-4; 7 nucleotides line up with TRBD1. From germline, CDR1 is SNHLY and CDR2 FYNNEI. The V and J ends lost 6 bases and 6 bases, in that order; junction bases with no gene match: 4. The CDR3 has 13 amino acids. The CDR3 protein is CASRQGQDEKLFF. Here the CDR3 DNA reads TGTGCCAGCAGACAGGGGCAGGATGAAAAACTGTTTTTT.

The chain links TRBV28 to TRBJ2-7; 8 nucleotides agree with TRBD1. V lost 5 bases, J lost 4 bases, and 16 bases stayed unmatched. CDR3 length: 17 amino acids. Germline CDR1 reads MDHEN; CDR2 reads SYDVKM. Written as DNA, the CDR3 is TGTGCCAGCAGTCCCCTGATCGGACAGGGCGGCAGGTACGAGCAGTACTTC. Translated, it gives CASSPLIGQGGRYEQYF.

V is TRBV5-1 and J is TRBJ1-4; 8 bases are a match to TRBD1. CDR1 is SGHRS and CDR2 is YFSETQ in the germline V gene. With V trimmed by 3 bases and J by 5 bases, 12 bases remained unmatched. CDR3 size: 17 residues. In DNA form, the CDR3 reads TGCGCCAGCAGCTCCTCAGGGGGCTGGGGGATCAATGAAAAACTGTTTTTT. This encodes CASSSSGGWGINEKLFF.

This chain links TRBV10-3 with TRBJ2-5, with 12 positions matching TRBD2. This CDR3 comprises 15 residues. Germline V gene sequence: CDR1 ENHRY, CDR2 SYGVKD. The V segment lost 3 bases and the J segment 2 bases; nucleotides outside the gene matches: 1. The DNA for the CDR3 is TGTGCCATCAGTGATCTAGCGGGGGGGCAAGAGACCCAGTACTTC. As protein: CAISDLAGGQETQYF.

The chain recombines TRBV10-3 with TRBJ1-1; 10 bases line up with TRBD1. The germline V gene encodes CDR1 ENHRY and CDR2 SYGVKD. The CDR3 sequence is 14 residues long. J lost 4 bases, V lost 4 bases, and 3 bases had no gene match. The CDR3 reads CAISGRTGGTEAFF. CDR3 coding DNA: TGTGCCATCAGTGGACGGACAGGGGGCACTGAAGCTTTCTTT.

CDR3: CASSNRGSRGNTIYF. The CDR3 nucleotides are TGTGCCAGCAGTAACAGGGGGTCGCGGGGAAACACCATATATTTT. This sequence joins TRBV5-4 and TRBJ1-3, with 8 bases lining up with TRBD1. The CDR3 runs 15 residues. J was trimmed by 4 bases and V by 5 bases; bases with no gene match: 8. Germline CDR1 SGHNT, CDR2 YYREEE (reference sequence).

The chain uses TRBV5-6 and TRBJ2-5, with D possibly being TRBD1 (6 bases). CDR1 and CDR2 (germline): SGHDT, YYEEEE. The ends were cut back, 1 base at V and 4 bases at J, with 20 bases in the middle. This CDR3 has 17 residues. The DNA for the CDR3 is TGTGCCAGCAGCTTGTTGCAGGGGACCTTTTTTGGAGAGACCCAGTACTTC. It specifies CASSLLQGTFFGETQYF.

This clone was seen once. The rearrangement links TRBV19 to TRBJ1-2, with a weak D call TRBD1 (6 bases). Germline-derived CDR1 and CDR2 are LNHDA and SQIVND (reference sequence). The CDR3 spans 15 residues. The V gene lost 5 bases and the J gene lost 2 bases, with 15 bases spanning the gap. The CDR3 region is CASSLPSGTNYGYTF. In nucleotides, the CDR3 is TGTGCCAGTAGTTTGCCCTCCGGGACAAACTATGGCTACACCTTC.

This clone has just one count. This chain uses TRBV7-9 with TRBJ2-6; 9 bases line up with TRBD1. The CDR3 consists of 18 residues. CDR1 SEHNR and CDR2 FQNEAQ come from the germline V gene (reference sequence). J was trimmed by 4 bases and V by 5 bases; bases with no gene match: 12. Here the CDR3 DNA reads TGTGCCAGCAGCGTAGTTGGGACAGGGAAAGGAGGGGCCAACGTCCTGACTTTC. Translation gives CASSVVGTGKGGANVLTF.

The V and J genes are TRBV5-6 and TRBJ1-2, with D possibly matching TRBD1 (5 bases). This CDR3 region has 15 residues. The V end lost 5 bases, the J end lost 0 bases, and 14 bases lay between the germline ends. The germline V gene has CDR1 SGHDT and CDR2 YYEEEE. The DNA of the CDR3 is TGTGCCAGCAGTCCTGGGGGGGTGACTAACTATGGCTACACCTTC. It codes for CASSPGGVTNYGYTF.

The J gene is TRBJ2-3, the V gene TRBV15, with TRBD2 identical over 8 bases. The V segment lost 3 bases and the J segment 3 bases; nucleotides outside the gene matches: 5. This CDR3 comprises 15 residues. Looked up from germline, CDR1 is LNHNV and CDR2 is YYDKDF (reference sequence). CDR3 sequence (DNA): TGTGCCACCAGCAGCCACGGGAGGGGAACAGATACGCAGTATTTT. This sequence encodes CATSSHGRGTDTQYF. The variable domain in full, completed from reference TRBV15 and TRBJ2-3, reads DAMVIQNPRYQVTQFGKPVTLSCSQTLNHNVMYWYQQKSSQAPKLLFHYYDKDFNNEADTPDNFQSRRPNTSFCFLDIRSPGLGDTAMYLCATSSHGRGTDTQYFGPGTRLTVL.

The CDR3 coding sequence is TGTGCCAGCAGCACGGACAGGGGGCCAGATACGCAGTATTTT. Amino acid sequence: CASSTDRGPDTQYF. V usage is TRBV5-4 and J usage is TRBJ2-3; 11 bases agree with TRBD1. The V gene end was trimmed by 4 bases and the J gene end by 4 bases; junction bases not matched to a gene: 2. Germline CDR1 is SGHNT and CDR2 is YYREEE (reference sequence). The CDR3 loop spans 14 amino acids.